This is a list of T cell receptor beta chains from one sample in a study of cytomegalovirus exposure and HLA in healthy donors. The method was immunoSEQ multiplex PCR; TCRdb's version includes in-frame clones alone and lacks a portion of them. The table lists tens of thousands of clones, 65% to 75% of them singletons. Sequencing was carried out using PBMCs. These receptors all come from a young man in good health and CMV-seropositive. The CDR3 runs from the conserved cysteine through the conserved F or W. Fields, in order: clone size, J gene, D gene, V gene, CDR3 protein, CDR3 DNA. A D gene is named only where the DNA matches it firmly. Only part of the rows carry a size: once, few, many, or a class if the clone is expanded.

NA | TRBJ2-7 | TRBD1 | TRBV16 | CASSLQGFPYEQYF | TGTGCCAGCAGCCTACAGGGGTTTCCCTACGAGCAGTACTTC
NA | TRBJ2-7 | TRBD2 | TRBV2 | CASTAGRGGREQYF | TGTGCCAGCACGGCCGGGAGGGGAGGACGCGAGCAGTACTTC
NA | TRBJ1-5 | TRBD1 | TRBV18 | CASSPPGQGVFGNQPQHF | TGTGCCAGCTCACCTCCGGGACAGGGGGTTTTCGGCAATCAGCCCCAGCATTTT
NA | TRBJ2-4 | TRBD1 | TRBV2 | CASSIRGQVNQYF | TGTGCCAGCAGTATTCGGGGACAGGTGAATCAGTACTTC
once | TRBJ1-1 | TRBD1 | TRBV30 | CAWQGGSLTLFEAFF | TGTGCCTGGCAGGGGGGATCGCTCACGCTTTTTGAAGCTTTCTTT
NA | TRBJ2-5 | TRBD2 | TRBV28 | CASSLLLAGGKETQYF | TGTGCCAGCAGTTTATTACTAGCGGGGGGGAAAGAGACCCAGTACTTC
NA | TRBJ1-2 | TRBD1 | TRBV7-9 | CSSSTRDRGVLRHGYTF | TGTTCCAGCAGCACGAGGGACAGGGGAGTTTTGAGGCATGGCTACACCTTC
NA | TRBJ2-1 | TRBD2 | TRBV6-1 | CASIVLAGANEQFF | TGTGCCAGCATTGTGCTAGCGGGGGCGAATGAGCAGTTCTTC
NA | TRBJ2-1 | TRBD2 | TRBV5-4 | CASSGGGPGSYNEQFF | TGTGCCAGCAGCGGCGGGGGGCCTGGCTCCTACAATGAGCAGTTCTTC
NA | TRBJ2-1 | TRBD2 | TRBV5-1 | CASSLAGREPFF | TGCGCCAGCAGCTTGGCCGGGAGGGAGCCGTTCTTC
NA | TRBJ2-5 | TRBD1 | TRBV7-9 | CASSSTGGRVTETQYF | TGTGCCAGCAGCTCCACAGGGGGCAGAGTGACCGAGACCCAGTACTTC
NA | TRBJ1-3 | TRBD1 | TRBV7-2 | CASSLGGTGQGTIYF | TGTGCCAGCAGCTTAGGGGGGACAGGCCAGGGCACCATATATTTT
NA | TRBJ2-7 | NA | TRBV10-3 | CAISDPGQSGYEQYF | TGTGCCATCAGTGACCCTGGACAGTCTGGCTACGAGCAGTACTTC
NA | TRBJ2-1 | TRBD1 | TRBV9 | CASSVVGGVTGNEQFF | TGTGCCAGCAGCGTAGTAGGGGGCGTTACGGGCAATGAGCAGTTCTTC
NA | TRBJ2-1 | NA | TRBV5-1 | CASSLPGGPNNEQFF | TGCGCCAGCAGCCTCCCAGGGGGGCCTAACAATGAGCAGTTCTTC
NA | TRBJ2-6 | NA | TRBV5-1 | CASFPTGYSGANVLTF | TGCGCCAGCTTTCCGACAGGTTACTCTGGGGCCAACGTCCTGACTTTC
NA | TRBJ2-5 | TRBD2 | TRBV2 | CASSFSGVIETQYF | TGTGCCAGCAGCTTTAGCGGGGTTATAGAGACCCAGTACTTC
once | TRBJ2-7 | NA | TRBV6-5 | CASSYLPGSYEQYF | TGTGCCAGCAGTTACCTTCCAGGCTCCTACGAGCAGTACTTC
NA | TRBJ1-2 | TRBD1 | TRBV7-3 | CASSSTPGQRNGYTF | TGTGCCAGCAGCTCAACTCCGGGACAGAGGAATGGCTACACCTTC